Below are 19 T cell receptor beta chains sequenced from a single sample in a study of molecular identifiers for immune sequencing clone quantification. TCRdb processed the PCR reads anew with MiXCR; each CDR3 protein has one entry. The table lists about 70,000 distinct CDR3 sequences, roughly 20% of them singletons, with about 1.5% in the top ten. Source material: naive CD8+ T cells from blood, with Jurkat cell RNA spiked in. Specified subset: FACS-sorted CD8+CD4-CCR7+CD45RA+ naive T cells. Every receptor here comes from a human donor in good health. Some libraries in this study had Jurkat cell RNA spiked in.

This clonotype was counted a few times. V is TRBV28 and J is TRBJ2-2; 8 nucleotides line up with TRBD2. This CDR3 comprises 17 residues. Per germline, CDR1 MDHEN and CDR2 SYDVKM. V gave up 1 base and J gave up 1 base; unmatched junction bases: 5. The CDR3 bases are TGTGCCAGCAGTTTATCAGGGACTAGTCTGAACACCGGGGAGCTGTTTTTT. Its translation: CASSLSGTSLNTGELFF. The full variable domain, with the rest looked up from reference TRBV28 and TRBJ2-2, is DVKVTQSSRYLVKRTGEKVFLECVQDMDHENMFWYRQDPGLGLRLIYFSYDVKMKEKGDIPEGYSVSREKKERFSLILESASTNQTSMYLCASSLSGTSLNTGELFFGEGSRLTVL.

In its sample, this clonotype was seen many times. The chain recombines TRBV7-9 with TRBJ2-7; tentatively, D is TRBD1 or TRBD2 (5 bases each). Trimming took off 1 base at V and 4 bases at J, with 11 bases between the two ends. The CDR3 length is 14 residues. Per the germline V gene, CDR1 is SEHNR and CDR2 is FQNEAQ (reference sequence). CDR3 sequence: CASSLGGPEYEQYF. DNA for the CDR3: TGTGCCAGCAGCTTAGGGGGACCTGAATACGAGCAGTACTTC. The full variable domain, completed using reference TRBV7-9 and TRBJ2-7, is DTGVSQNPRHKITKRGQNVTFRCDPISEHNRLYWYRQTLGQGPEFLTYFQNEAQLEKSRLLSDRFSAERPKGSFSTLEIQRTEQGDSAMYLCASSLGGPEYEQYFGPGTRLTVT.

This clonotype was seen a few times. V usage is TRBV2 and J usage is TRBJ2-7, with D possibly being TRBD2 (6 bases). V was pared by 0 bases and J by 3 bases, with 12 bases between. CDR3 length: 15 amino acids. Germline assignment: CDR1 SNHLY and CDR2 FYNNEI. The chain's CDR3 is CASSEAVRGGYEQYF. CDR3 nucleotides: TGTGCCAGCAGTGAAGCAGTTCGGGGAGGCTACGAGCAGTACTTC.

As for this clonotype: A much larger clonotype is one base distant, so this may be a read error. V is TRBV20-1 and J is TRBJ2-1; 10 nucleotides match TRBD2. V lost 1 base and J lost 8; bases outside the gene matches: 8. Germline CDR1 and CDR2: DFQATT and SNEGSKA (reference sequence). The length of the CDR3 is 15 residues. CDR3 bases: TGCAGTGCTAGAGGTATAGCGGGAGGATACTATGAGCAGTTCTTC. It yields the protein CSARGIAGGYYEQFF.

In this sample, this clonotype turned up a few times. The chain joins TRBV6-2 or TRBV6-3 to TRBJ2-7, with 7 bases lining up with TRBD1. Germline CDR1 reads MNHEY; CDR2 reads SVGEGT. Trimming took 2 bases from V and 1 from J; bases not matched to a gene: 8. The CDR3 runs 16 residues. CDR3 sequence reads: CASSYTWDRPSYEQYF. CDR3 in DNA: TGTGCCAGCAGTTACACGTGGGACAGACCATCCTACGAGCAGTACTTC.

A remark on this clonotype: With a much larger clone just one base away, this may be a read error. This chain links TRBV5-1 with TRBJ1-1; D uncertain. Trimming took 4 bases from V and 0 from J, leaving 13 bases between them. This CDR3 region has 15 residues. Germline V gives CDR1 SGHRS, CDR2 YFSETQ. The CDR3 reads CASSTRAPLNTEAFF. The CDR3 DNA follows: TGCGCCAGCAGCACCCGGGCCCCATTGAACACTGAAGCTTTCTTT.

This clonotype was recorded at least ten times. The V gene is TRBV29-1, the J gene TRBJ2-7; no firm D call. CDR3 size: 13 residues. With 6 bases removed from V and 1 base from J, the gap between germline ends came to 13 bases. Germline values: CDR1 SQVTM, CDR2 ANQGSEA. CDR3 sequence: CSVKTVGSYEQYF. In nucleotides, the CDR3 is TGCAGCGTGAAGACTGTCGGATCCTACGAGCAGTACTTC.

This clonotype was recorded at least ten times. This chain joins TRBV29-1 and TRBJ2-7, with TRBD2 matching over 11 bases. Per germline, CDR1 SQVTM and CDR2 ANQGSEA. Trimming took 7 bases from V and 4 from J; bases not matched to a gene: 6. The CDR3 extends over 13 amino acids. DNA for the CDR3: TGCAGCGCCACTAGCGGGAGTTCTTACGAGCAGTACTTC. Its translation: CSATSGSSYEQYF.

This clonotype appeared many times. The chain couples TRBV12-3 or TRBV12-4 to TRBJ2-7; 8 bases align to TRBD1. The CDR3 runs to 14 residues. After removal of 5 bases from V and 6 bases from J, the junction contained 9 bases not matched to a gene. This CDR3 is CASSDTGQEREQYF. The DNA of the CDR3 is TGTGCCAGCAGTGACACGGGACAGGAGCGCGAGCAGTACTTC.

This clonotype was counted many times. This chain links TRBV28 with TRBJ2-3; D not resolved. CDR1 and CDR2 from the germline V gene are MDHEN and SYDVKM. CDR3 length equals 13 residues. The V end lost 0 bases, the J end lost 2 bases, and 3 bases lay between the germline ends. CDR3 bases: TGTGCCAGCAGTTTATGGTACACAGATACGCAGTATTTT. This codes for CASSLWYTDTQYF.

Ten or more counts support this clonotype. This chain's CDR3 is CASSQWETGGSGYTF. The CDR3 region has the DNA TGCGCCAGCAGCCAATGGGAAACAGGGGGCTCTGGCTACACCTTC. The V gene is TRBV4-1, the J gene TRBJ1-2; 9 bases agree with TRBD1. The CDR3 runs to 15 residues. CDR1 MGHRA and CDR2 YSYEKL come from the germline V gene. V dropped 2 bases and J dropped 7; count of bases not matched to a gene: 8.

This clonotype was detected a few times. A much larger clone sits a single nucleotide away, making a read error possible. The rearrangement uses TRBV27 and TRBJ2-3; the match to TRBD2 covers 8 bases. CDR3 length equals 14 residues. Per the germline V gene, CDR1 is MNHEY and CDR2 is SMNVEV (reference sequence). CDR3 sequence reads: CASSTSGFTDTRYF. In DNA form, the CDR3 reads TGTGCCAGCAGTACTAGCGGATTCACAGATACGCGGTATTTT.

This clonotype was recorded at least ten times. The rearrangement joins TRBV27 to TRBJ1-5; 10 bases line up with TRBD1. Unmatched junction bases numbered 6, after V lost 6 bases and J lost 7 bases. This CDR3 region has 14 residues. CDR1 and CDR2 from the germline V gene are MNHEY and SMNVEV (reference sequence). CDR3 amino acids: CASSSTGGGQPQHF. The CDR3 DNA is TGTGCCAGCAGCTCGACAGGGGGCGGCCAGCCCCAGCATTTT.

This clonotype was counted many times. V usage is TRBV7-9 and J usage is TRBJ2-3; a weak D match, TRBD2 (6 bases). Germline V gives CDR1 SEHNR, CDR2 FQNEAQ (reference sequence). Trimming cost V 4 bases and J 3 bases, with 14 bases left between them. The CDR3 spans 15 residues. Written as DNA, the CDR3 is TGTGCCAGCAGCTATGAGGAGGGTACGACAGATACGCAGTATTTT. As protein: CASSYEEGTTDTQYF.

This clonotype occurred a few times. This chain connects TRBV12-5 to TRBJ2-7; a weak D match, TRBD2 (5 bases). Germline V gives CDR1 LGHNT, CDR2 FRNRAP. V was trimmed by 2 bases and J by 1 base, leaving 18 bases between them. The CDR3 spans 17 residues. CDR3 sequence: CASGLSHGVLSSYEQYF. CDR3 nucleotides: TGTGCTAGTGGTTTGTCCCACGGGGTCCTGAGTTCCTACGAGCAGTACTTC. Full variable domain (remainder filled in from reference TRBV12-5 and TRBJ2-7): DARVTQTPRHKVTEMGQEVTMRCQPILGHNTVFWYRQTMMQGLELLAYFRNRAPLDDSGMPKDRFSAEMPDATLATLKIQPSEPRDSAVYFCASGLSHGVLSSYEQYFGPGTRLTVT.

This clonotype was detected ten times or more. V usage is TRBV27 and J usage is TRBJ2-1, with D unresolved. Germline V gene lookup returns CDR1 MNHEY and CDR2 SMNVEV (reference sequence). V was clipped by 11 bases and J by 6 bases, with 20 bases between them. The length of the CDR3 is 14 residues. CDR3 sequence reads: CASLGGPRANEQFF. CDR3 DNA sequence: TGTGCCTCCCTGGGTGGGCCCCGGGCCAATGAGCAGTTCTTC.

Comment on this clonotype: A much larger clone lies a single base off, so this may be a read error. The V gene is TRBV28, the J gene TRBJ2-7, with TRBD2 as a possible D gene (5 bases). Germline V CDR1 and CDR2: MDHEN, SYDVKM. This CDR3 contains 15 residues. CDR3 sequence reads: CASGLGVRSSYEQYF. In nucleotides, the CDR3 is TGTGCCAGCGGTTTGGGAGTTAGGAGCTCCTACGAGCAGTACTTC.

Remarks on this clonotype: A much larger clone differs by one base, so this may be a read error. The chain uses TRBV27 and TRBJ2-7; D gene uncertain. V lost 6 bases, J lost 6 bases, and 18 bases lay in between. The germline V gene encodes CDR1 MNHEY and CDR2 SMNVEV (reference sequence). The CDR3 is 14 residues long. Here the CDR3 DNA reads TGTGCCAGCAGAATCAAAGGGCCTCGCCGCGAGCAGTACTTC. It specifies CASRIKGPRREQYF.

In regard to this clonotype: A much larger clone sits a single nucleotide away, making a read error possible. The chain is built from TRBV25-1 and TRBJ1-6; D not resolved. This CDR3 is built from 16 residues. V was clipped by 4 bases and J by 2 bases, with 12 bases between them. Germline V gives CDR1 MGHDK, CDR2 SYGVNS. CDR3 residues: CASSGPSLPYNSPLHF. As DNA, the CDR3 is TGTGCCAGCAGTGGACCGAGCTTGCCCTATAATTCACCCCTCCACTTT.